Listed below are T cell receptor beta chains from one sample, sequenced in a study of blood T cell repertoires in COVID-19. TCRdb keeps only in-frame clones here, not all; method: immunoSEQ multiplex PCR. Found here are about 42,000 clones, 75% to 90% of them singletons; the top ten hold around 8.5%. The sequenced material came from peripheral blood. The source is a man aged 30-40 years with active or convalescent COVID-19. Each CDR3 is given with its conserved first and last residue. Fields, in order: V gene, D gene, clone size, J gene, CDR3 protein, CDR3 DNA. A D gene is named only where the DNA matches it firmly. Size is omitted from some rows. Given values are once, few, many or a class for expanded clones.

>TRBV5-1|.|.|TRBJ2-5
CASSLEGAETQYF
TGCGCCAGCAGCTTGGAAGGGGCGGAGACCCAGTACTTC
>TRBV30|.|once|TRBJ1-1
CAWARTKEAFF
TGTGCCTGGGCTAGGACAAAAGAAGCTTTCTTT
>TRBV7-3|.|.|TRBJ2-1
CASSFTPLAEQFF
TGTGCCAGCAGCTTTACCCCCCTAGCGGAGCAGTTCTTC
>TRBV18|.|.|TRBJ2-2
CASSPPGRADTGELFF
TGTGCCAGCTCACCACCGGGCAGGGCGGACACCGGGGAGCTGTTTTTT
>TRBV14|.|.|TRBJ1-1
CASSQDLGRVSTEAFF
TGTGCCAGCAGCCAAGATCTTGGCAGGGTGAGCACTGAAGCTTTCTTT
>TRBV25-1|TRBD2|.|TRBJ2-1
CASRTSGVAEQFF
TGTGCCAGCAGAACTAGCGGGGTGGCTGAGCAGTTCTTC
>TRBV29-1|.|.|TRBJ2-2
CSVEDNPGELFF
TGCAGCGTTGAAGATAATCCCGGGGAGCTGTTTTTT
>TRBV7-9|.|few|TRBJ1-1
CASSLVQMSNTEAFF
TGTGCCAGCAGCTTAGTTCAGATGTCGAACACTGAAGCTTTCTTT
>TRBV4-1|.|.|TRBJ1-1
CASSQDPHGPGPKLAEAFF
TGCGCCAGCAGCCAAGATCCTCACGGCCCAGGTCCCAAACTGGCTGAAGCTTTCTTT
>TRBV19|TRBD1|.|TRBJ1-4
CASCRDRGEKLFF
TGTGCCAGTTGCCGGGACAGGGGCGAAAAACTGTTTTTT
>TRBV7-3|TRBD2|once|TRBJ2-3
CASSSPASGDHSTDTQYF
TGTGCCAGCAGCTCCCCGGCTAGCGGGGACCATAGCACAGATACGCAGTATTTT
>TRBV14|TRBD2|.|TRBJ2-3
CASSQVPSSGRTFLTDTQYF
TGTGCCAGCAGCCAAGTGCCTTCTAGCGGGCGGACTTTTCTCACAGATACGCAGTATTTT
>TRBV6-5|.|.|TRBJ1-2
CASRDGGGYTF
TGTGCCAGCAGAGACGGAGGCGGCTACACCTTC
>TRBV7-9|TRBD1|.|TRBJ1-2
CASSLGDRVDGYTF
TGTGCCAGCAGCTTAGGGGACAGGGTGGATGGCTACACCTTC
>TRBV7-8|.|.|TRBJ1-6
CASSLERGNSPLHF
TGTGCCAGCAGCTTAGAACGAGGGAATTCACCCCTCCACTTT
>TRBV24-1|TRBD1|.|TRBJ1-2
CATSDPGTGQEGYTF
TGTGCCACCAGTGACCCCGGGACAGGGCAAGAGGGCTACACCTTC
>TRBV10-1|TRBD2|.|TRBJ2-4
CASSESSGGSKNIQYF
TGCGCCAGCAGTGAATCGAGCGGGGGGTCTAAAAACATTCAGTACTTC
>TRBV6-2/TRBV6-3|TRBD2|.|TRBJ2-3
CASSYPAGGGTDTQYF
TGTGCCAGCAGTTACCCAGCGGGGGGCGGGACAGATACGCAGTATTTT
>TRBV5-1|.|.|TRBJ1-1
CASSLAFTGTEAFF
TGCGCCAGCAGCTTGGCCTTTACGGGGACTGAAGCTTTCTTT
>TRBV5-1|TRBD1|.|TRBJ2-5
CASSPDRGQVETQYF
TGCGCCAGCAGCCCTGACAGGGGGCAGGTAGAGACCCAGTACTTC
>TRBV7-2|TRBD1|once|TRBJ1-2
CASSIGQGPYGYTF
TGTGCCAGCAGCATAGGACAGGGTCCCTATGGCTACACCTTC
>TRBV25-1|.|few|TRBJ1-6
CASSETGMSSPLHF
TGTGCCAGCAGTGAAACAGGGATGAGTTCACCCCTCCACTTT
>TRBV3-1/TRBV3-2|TRBD1|.|TRBJ1-6
CASSRTGGNSPLHF
TGTGCCAGCAGCCGGACAGGGGGCAATTCACCCCTCCACTTT
>TRBV30|.|.|TRBJ1-1
CAWDGGRTEAFF
TGTGCCTGGGACGGTGGGCGCACTGAAGCTTTCTTT
>TRBV7-6|TRBD1|.|TRBJ1-6
CASSLFGQGDSPLHF
TGTGCCAGCAGCTTATTTGGACAGGGGGATTCACCCCTCCACTTT
>TRBV5-1|TRBD1|once|TRBJ1-5
CASSLTGPFQPQHF
TGCGCCAGCAGTCTGACAGGGCCCTTTCAGCCCCAGCATTTT
>TRBV7-3|TRBD2|.|TRBJ2-2
CASSFPGTRGGAGDTGELFF
TGTGCCAGCAGCTTCCCGGGGACTCGCGGGGGGGCAGGTGACACCGGGGAGCTGTTTTTT
>TRBV11-2|.|once|TRBJ1-1
CASSLHRETTEAFF
TGTGCCAGCAGCTTACACAGGGAAACAACTGAAGCTTTCTTT
>TRBV9|.|.|TRBJ2-1
CASSVDVLTSSYNEQFF
TGTGCCAGCAGCGTAGACGTGCTTACTAGCTCCTACAATGAGCAGTTCTTC
>TRBV7-2|.|.|TRBJ2-5
CASSLGLGGTQYF
TGTGCCAGCAGCTTAGGACTAGGAGGAACCCAGTACTTC
>TRBV9|.|.|TRBJ2-2
CASSIRQLPNTGELFF
TGTGCCAGCAGCATACGACAGCTCCCGAACACCGGGGAGCTGTTTTTT
>TRBV2|.|.|TRBJ2-2
CASSASGANTGELFF
TGTGCCAGCAGTGCATCGGGGGCGAACACCGGGGAGCTGTTTTTT
>TRBV24-1|TRBD1|.|TRBJ1-2
CATSDPGQGSKGYTF
TGTGCCACCAGTGATCCGGGACAGGGAAGCAAGGGCTACACCTTC
>TRBV10-2|.|.|TRBJ1-5
CASMGTQGPPMDF
TGCGCCAGCATGGGGACACAGGGCCCTCCAATGGATTTT
>TRBV7-8|TRBD1|.|TRBJ2-5
CASSSDRGRAETQYF
TGTGCCAGCAGCTCTGACAGGGGGCGAGCGGAGACCCAGTACTTC
>TRBV10-3|.|once|TRBJ1-1
CAIKEGGNTEAFF
TGTGCCATCAAAGAGGGAGGGAACACTGAAGCTTTCTTT
>TRBV19|.|few|TRBJ2-1
CASRPPGVPYNEQFF
TGTGCCAGTAGACCCCCAGGGGTCCCCTACAATGAGCAGTTCTTC
>TRBV11-2|TRBD2|few|TRBJ2-3
CASSRTRGESTQYF
TGTGCCAGCAGCCGGACTAGAGGAGAGAGTACGCAGTATTTT
>TRBV5-1|.|.|TRBJ2-7
CASSLGSYYEQYF
TGCGCCAGCAGCTTGGGGAGCTACTACGAGCAGTACTTC
>TRBV27|TRBD1|.|TRBJ1-1
CASSLGGGVRGEAFF
TGTGCCAGCAGTTTAGGAGGGGGCGTAAGGGGTGAAGCTTTCTTT